The rows below give T cell receptor beta chains drawn from one sample of a study of shared clonotypes between healthy human individuals. The repertoire was sequenced with immunoSEQ multiplex PCR; TCRdb's copy has only in-frame clones and lacks some. The table has 1.5 million to 1.9 million clones, 95% to 99% seen once. Sequenced: naive CD4+ T cells sorted from blood. These receptors all come from a man younger than 45 in good health. Each CDR3 is given with its conserved first and last residue. The order of the fields is V gene, D gene, J gene, clone size, CDR3 length, CDR3 DNA, CDR3 protein. D genes are given only for firm matches. Where a row states a size, it is once, few, many or the class of an expanded clone; other rows omit it.

TRBV6-1	-	TRBJ1-3	-	14	TGTGCCAGCAGTGACCCCGGGTCTGGAAACACCATATATTTT	CASSDPGSGNTIYF
TRBV6-1	-	TRBJ1-4	-	14	TGTGCCAGCAAAAACAGGAGGGAGGCTGAAAAACTGTTTTTT	CASKNRREAEKLFF
TRBV9	-	TRBJ1-2	-	13	TGTGCCAGCAGCGTAGGGACGAACTATGGCTACACCTTC	CASSVGTNYGYTF
TRBV7-2	TRBD1	TRBJ2-7	-	16	TGTGCCAGCAGCTGGAGAAATCCCGGGACAGGGGAGGAGCAGTACTTC	CASSWRNPGTGEEQYF
TRBV19	TRBD1	TRBJ2-1	-	16	TGTGCCAGTAGTATAGGAACTCGGACAGGGAACAATGAGCAGTTCTTC	CASSIGTRTGNNEQFF
TRBV15	TRBD1	TRBJ2-1	-	13	TGTGCCACCAGCAGACGACAGGGGGGTGAGCAGTTCTTC	CATSRRQGGEQFF
TRBV6-1	-	TRBJ1-1	-	16	TGTGCCAGCAGTGAATTCTCAGCCCTTATGAACACTGAAGCTTTCTTT	CASSEFSALMNTEAFF
TRBV5-1	TRBD1	TRBJ2-1	-	16	TGCGCCAGCTCCCCACAGGGGGGTAGGGGAGTCAATGAGCAGTTCTTC	CASSPQGGRGVNEQFF
TRBV19	-	TRBJ1-1	-	14	TGTGCCAGTATTAAGCAGGGGATGAACACTGAAGCTTTCTTT	CASIKQGMNTEAFF
TRBV5-5	TRBD2	TRBJ2-3	-	16	TGTGCCAGCAGCCACATAGCGGGTGCTTGGGCAGATACGCAGTATTTT	CASSHIAGAWADTQYF
TRBV30	-	TRBJ2-7	-	12	TGTGCCTGGGGAATACGCTCCTACGAGCAGTACTTC	CAWGIRSYEQYF
TRBV2	-	TRBJ2-3	-	13	TGTGCCAGCAGTGAAACTGCTACAGATACGCAGTATTTT	CASSETATDTQYF
TRBV28	-	TRBJ2-5	once	15	TGTGCCAGCAGTTTCTTTGGGGGAGGCCAAGAGACCCAGTACTTC	CASSFFGGGQETQYF
TRBV29-1	-	TRBJ2-1	-	13	TGCAGCGTTGAAAGGACCCCTAGGGGTGAGCAGTTCTTC	CSVERTPRGEQFF
TRBV18	TRBD1	TRBJ1-5	-	15	TGTGCCAGCTCACGACTGACAGGGGACAATCAGCCCCAGCATTTT	CASSRLTGDNQPQHF
TRBV18	TRBD1	TRBJ2-7	-	14	TGTGCCAGCTCACCTATTGGACAGGAATACGAGCAGTACTTC	CASSPIGQEYEQYF
TRBV11-2	-	TRBJ1-1	-	13	TGTGCCAGCAGCTTGAGGGCTAACACTGAAGCTTTCTTT	CASSLRANTEAFF
TRBV28	-	TRBJ1-5	-	12	TGTGCCAGCAGTTTAGTCCAAGGGTGGCAGCATTTT	CASSLVQGWQHF
TRBV4-1	-	TRBJ1-5	-	17	TGCGCCAGCAGCCAAGTCTTTCGGGGATTTAACAATCAGCCCCAGCATTTT	CASSQVFRGFNNQPQHF
TRBV7-9	-	TRBJ1-1	-	16	TGTGCCAGCAGCTTAGGATCGGGCAGCGAGAACACTGAAGCTTTCTTT	CASSLGSGSENTEAFF
TRBV5-1	TRBD2	TRBJ2-3	-	18	TGCGCCAGCAGCTTGGTTATTAGCGGGACGCCTAGCACAGATACGCAGTATTTT	CASSLVISGTPSTDTQYF
TRBV29-1	-	TRBJ2-1	-	14	TGCAGCGTTGTAGGCACTAGCTCCTACAATGAGCAGTTCTTC	CSVVGTSSYNEQFF
TRBV14	TRBD2	TRBJ2-1	-	16	TGTGCCAGCAGCCAATTATCCGCGGGAGCCTACAATGAGCAGTTCTTC	CASSQLSAGAYNEQFF
TRBV7-9	-	TRBJ1-4	-	16	TGTGCCAGCAGCTTAATGGTTTTACATGGAGATGAAAAACTGTTTTTT	CASSLMVLHGDEKLFF
TRBV11-3	TRBD2	TRBJ2-7	-	17	TGTGCCAGCAGCTTAGGGAGGCTAGCGGGGCCCTCCTACGAGCAGTACTTC	CASSLGRLAGPSYEQYF
TRBV7-9	-	TRBJ2-2	-	14	TGTGCCAGCAGCTTCCACCAGGGGACCGGGGAGCTGTTTTTT	CASSFHQGTGELFF
TRBV11-2	-	TRBJ2-5	-	13	TGTGCCAGCAGTTCAGGGGTCCAAGAGACCCAGTACTTC	CASSSGVQETQYF
TRBV7-6	-	TRBJ2-5	-	12	TGTGCCAGCAGCTTAGACTGGGAGACCCAGTACTTC	CASSLDWETQYF
TRBV2	TRBD2	TRBJ2-1	-	16	TGTGCCAGCAGTCCCCAGACTAGCGGGAGGAACAATGAGCAGTTCTTC	CASSPQTSGRNNEQFF
TRBV28	TRBD1	TRBJ1-1	-	15	TGTGCCAGCAGTTCCGCCGGGACAGTGAACACTGAAGCTTTCTTT	CASSSAGTVNTEAFF
TRBV7-8	TRBD2	TRBJ2-1	-	16	TGTGCCAGCAGCTTGCGACTAGCGGGAGTTACCAATGAGCAGTTCTTC	CASSLRLAGVTNEQFF
TRBV4-1	TRBD2	TRBJ2-1	-	17	TGCGCCAGCAGCCAAGAAGTCCTAGCGGGAGACTACAATGAGCAGTTCTTC	CASSQEVLAGDYNEQFF
TRBV11-3	-	TRBJ2-1	once	17	TGTGCCAGCAGCTTAGGGATTAAGGTGTGGGGGGAGAATGAGCAGTTCTTC	CASSLGIKVWGENEQFF
TRBV7-9	-	TRBJ1-1	-	12	TGTGCCAGCAGCCGAGGAGGCACTGAAGCTTTCTTT	CASSRGGTEAFF
TRBV18	TRBD1	TRBJ1-2	-	12	TGTGCCAGCCTAACAGGGGACTATGGCTACACCTTC	CASLTGDYGYTF
TRBV5-5	-	TRBJ1-5	-	16	TGTGCCAGCAGCTTGGCAGCTTCATATAGCAATCAGCCCCAGCATTTT	CASSLAASYSNQPQHF
TRBV25-1	-	TRBJ1-2	-	14	TGTGCCAGCAGTCTGGGGAACCTTAACTATGGCTACACCTTC	CASSLGNLNYGYTF
TRBV5-5	-	TRBJ2-5	-	15	TGTGCCAGCAGCTTGGGACAAGGGGAGCAAGAGACCCAGTACTTC	CASSLGQGEQETQYF
TRBV7-9	-	TRBJ2-5	-	15	TGTGCCAGCAGCTTAGAAGCGGCAGGGTGGGAGACCCAGTACTTC	CASSLEAAGWETQYF
TRBV15	TRBD2	TRBJ2-2	-	18	TGTGCCACCAGCAGAGTGTTTACTGCGGGAGTCAATAGCGGGGAGCTGTTTTTT	CATSRVFTAGVNSGELFF
TRBV27	-	TRBJ2-3	-	14	TGTGCCAGCAGGCAGGGTCCGAACACAGATACGCAGTATTTT	CASRQGPNTDTQYF
TRBV18	-	TRBJ2-2	-	13	TGTGCCAGCTCACCACAAAAACCCGGGGAGCTGTTTTTT	CASSPQKPGELFF